This T cell receptor (beta chain) emerged from a study of shared clonotypes between healthy human individuals. On this clone itself: Its antigen is not identified.

The DNA input per sorted-subset replicate PCR was about 220 ng, corresponding to around 28,000 T cell genomes. The table came from immunoSEQ multiplex PCR; TCRdb's copy has only in-frame clones and leaves some out. This table has 1.6 million or so clones, roughly 95% appearing once. HIV-negative, healthy adults without recent acute infections or vaccinations were the donors. All donors were Caucasian adults living in Nashville, Tennessee. Notes on the study in general: Clonotype sharing across a few donors was observed for around 5.1% of naive CD4 clonotypes.

This TCR came from a man aged 25-45 years in good health. Material for sequencing was naive CD4+ T cells sorted from blood. As to subset: CD45RA+ positively selected.

CDR3 sequence reads: CASSVVGTSTDTQYF. The CDR3 DNA sequence: TGTGCCAGCAGCGTAGTGGGGACTAGCACAGATACGCAGTATTTT. The J gene is TRBJ2-3, the V gene TRBV11-2; a possible D gene is TRBD2 (6 bases). The V end lost 5 bases, the J end lost 0 bases, and 12 bases lay between the germline ends. Germline V gene data show CDR1 as SGHAT and CDR2 as FQNNGV. This CDR3 comprises 15 residues.